This TCR beta chain originates from a study of PD-1 blockade in classical Hodgkin lymphoma. Libraries were prepared by immunoSEQ multiplex PCR; TCRdb keeps only in-frame clonotypes and omits some of them. Among fewer than 20,000 clones listed, approximately 84% were seen once. In its sample, this clone was seen once. The target antigen is unknown. Study results and caveats: Healthy donors were reported to have higher baseline TCR diversity than newly diagnosed patients. Possibly reflecting disease activity or prior therapy, repertoire differences have causes that remain undefined.

The time point is: newly diagnosed, previously untreated cHL patient sample. Newly diagnosed, untreated classical Hodgkin lymphoma PBMCs provided comparison. The sequencing input was peripheral blood mononuclear cells (PBMCs). The clonotype originates from a human donor with classical Hodgkin lymphoma.

The CDR3 nucleotides are TGCGCCAGCAGCGGGGGACAGGGTACAGATACGCAGTATTTT. This translates into CASSGGQGTDTQYF. The chain couples TRBV5-1 to TRBJ2-3; 9 bases are shared with TRBD1. The CDR3 is 14 residues long. Germline values: CDR1 SGHRS, CDR2 YFSETQ. V shed 4 bases and J 3 bases; nucleotides not matched to a gene: 3.